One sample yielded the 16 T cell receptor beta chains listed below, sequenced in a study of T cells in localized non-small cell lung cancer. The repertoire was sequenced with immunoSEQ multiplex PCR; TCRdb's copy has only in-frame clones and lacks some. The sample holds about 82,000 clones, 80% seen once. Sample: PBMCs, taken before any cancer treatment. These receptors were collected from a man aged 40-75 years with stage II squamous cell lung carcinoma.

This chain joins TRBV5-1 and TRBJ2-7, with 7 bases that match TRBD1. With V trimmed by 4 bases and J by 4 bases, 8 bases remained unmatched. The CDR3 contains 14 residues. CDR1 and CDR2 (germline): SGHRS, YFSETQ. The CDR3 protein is CASSQTVRGYEQYF. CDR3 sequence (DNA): TGCGCCAGCAGCCAGACGGTCAGGGGGTACGAGCAGTACTTC.

The CDR3: CASSGRVAGRTDTQYF. CDR3 coding DNA: TGTGCCAGCAGTGGCCGAGTAGCGGGACGTACAGATACGCAGTATTTT. The chain recombines TRBV2 with TRBJ2-3, with 8 bases identical to TRBD2. This CDR3 comprises 16 residues. Losses at the gene ends were 4 bases for V and 3 bases for J; bases not matched to a gene: 9. Looked up from germline, CDR1 is SNHLY and CDR2 is FYNNEI.

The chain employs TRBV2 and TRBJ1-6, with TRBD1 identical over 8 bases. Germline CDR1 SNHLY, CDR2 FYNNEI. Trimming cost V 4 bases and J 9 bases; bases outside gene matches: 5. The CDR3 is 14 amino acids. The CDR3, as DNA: TGTGCCAGCAGTGCGGACAGGGAGGGTTCACCCCTCCACTTT. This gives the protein CASSADREGSPLHF.

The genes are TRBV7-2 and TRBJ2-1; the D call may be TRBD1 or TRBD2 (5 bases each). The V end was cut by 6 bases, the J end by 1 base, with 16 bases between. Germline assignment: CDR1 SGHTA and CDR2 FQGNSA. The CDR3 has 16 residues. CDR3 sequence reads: CASRPGTVQSYNEQFF. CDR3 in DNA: TGTGCCAGCAGGCCCGGGACGGTACAGTCCTACAATGAGCAGTTCTTC.

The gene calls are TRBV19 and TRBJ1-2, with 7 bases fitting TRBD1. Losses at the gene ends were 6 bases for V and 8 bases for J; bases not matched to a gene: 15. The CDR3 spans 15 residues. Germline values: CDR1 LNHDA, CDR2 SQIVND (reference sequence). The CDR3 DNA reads TGTGCCAGTAGGAAATCCAGGGGGGTTGAGCACGGCTACACCTTC. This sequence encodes CASRKSRGVEHGYTF. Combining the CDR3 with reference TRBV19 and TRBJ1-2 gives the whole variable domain DGGITQSPKYLFRKEGQNVTLSCEQNLNHDAMYWYRQDPGQGLRLIYYSQIVNDFQKGDIAEGYSVSREKKESFPLTVTSAQKNPTAFYLCASRKSRGVEHGYTFGSGTRLTVV.

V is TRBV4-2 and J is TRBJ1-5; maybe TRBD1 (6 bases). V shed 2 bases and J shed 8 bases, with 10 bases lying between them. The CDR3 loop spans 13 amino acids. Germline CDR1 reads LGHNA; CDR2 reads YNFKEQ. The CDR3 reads CASSQHGGEPQHF. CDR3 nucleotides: TGTGCCAGCAGCCAACACGGGGGCGAGCCCCAGCATTTT.

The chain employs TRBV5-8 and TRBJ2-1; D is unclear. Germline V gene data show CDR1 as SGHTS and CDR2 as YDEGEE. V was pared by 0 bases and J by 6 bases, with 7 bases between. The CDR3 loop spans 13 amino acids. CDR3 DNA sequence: TGTGCCAGCAGCTTGGCCCACCGCAATGAGCAGTTCTTC. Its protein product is CASSLAHRNEQFF.

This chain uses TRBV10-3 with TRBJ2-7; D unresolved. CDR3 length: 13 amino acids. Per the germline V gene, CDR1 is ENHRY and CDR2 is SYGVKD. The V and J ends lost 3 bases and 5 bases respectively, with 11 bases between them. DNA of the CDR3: TGTGCCATCAGTGACCCCAGTTCACACGAGCAGTACTTC. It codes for CAISDPSSHEQYF.

The CDR3 coding sequence is TGTGCCAGACGCAGGGGGGGCCTAAGCAGAGAGACCCAGTACTTC. It yields the protein CARRRGGLSRETQYF. The chain uses TRBV21-1 and TRBJ2-5. TRBV21-1 counts as a pseudogene. The CDR3 sequence is 15 residues long.

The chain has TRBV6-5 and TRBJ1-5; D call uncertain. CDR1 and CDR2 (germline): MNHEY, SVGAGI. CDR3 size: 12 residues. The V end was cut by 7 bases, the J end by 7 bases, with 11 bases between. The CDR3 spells CASTNDYQPQHF. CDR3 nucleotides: TGTGCCAGCACCAATGATTACCAGCCCCAGCATTTT.

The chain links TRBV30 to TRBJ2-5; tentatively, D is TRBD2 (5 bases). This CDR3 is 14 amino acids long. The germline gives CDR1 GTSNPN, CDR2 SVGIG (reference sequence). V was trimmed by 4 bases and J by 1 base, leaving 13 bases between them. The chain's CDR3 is CAWKKSGIQETQYF. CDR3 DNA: TGTGCCTGGAAGAAGTCCGGGATCCAAGAGACCCAGTACTTC. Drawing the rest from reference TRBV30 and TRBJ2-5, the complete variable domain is SQTIHQWPATLVQPVGSPLSLECTVEGTSNPNLYWYRQAAGRGLQLLFYSVGIGQISSEVPQNLSASRPQDRQFILSSKKLLLSDSGFYLCAWKKSGIQETQYFGPGTRLLVL.

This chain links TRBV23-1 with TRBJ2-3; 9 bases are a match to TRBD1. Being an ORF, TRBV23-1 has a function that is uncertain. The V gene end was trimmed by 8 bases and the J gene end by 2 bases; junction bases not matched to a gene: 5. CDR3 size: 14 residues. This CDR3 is CASGWDRVTDTQYF. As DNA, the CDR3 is TGCGCCAGCGGTTGGGACAGGGTCACAGATACGCAGTATTTT.

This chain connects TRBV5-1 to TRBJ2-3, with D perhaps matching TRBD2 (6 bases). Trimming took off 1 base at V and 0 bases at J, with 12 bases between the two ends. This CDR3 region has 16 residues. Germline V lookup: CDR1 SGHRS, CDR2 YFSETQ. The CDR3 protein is CASSLLLARSTDTQYF. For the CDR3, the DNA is TGCGCCAGCAGCTTGCTCCTAGCGAGGAGCACAGATACGCAGTATTTT.

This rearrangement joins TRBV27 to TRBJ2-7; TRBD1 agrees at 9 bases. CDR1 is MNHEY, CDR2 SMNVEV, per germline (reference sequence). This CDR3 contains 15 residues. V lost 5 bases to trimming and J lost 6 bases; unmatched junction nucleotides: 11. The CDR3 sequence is CASSLSGQGSGEQYF. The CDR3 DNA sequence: TGTGCCAGCAGTCTCTCCGGACAGGGGTCTGGCGAGCAGTACTTC.

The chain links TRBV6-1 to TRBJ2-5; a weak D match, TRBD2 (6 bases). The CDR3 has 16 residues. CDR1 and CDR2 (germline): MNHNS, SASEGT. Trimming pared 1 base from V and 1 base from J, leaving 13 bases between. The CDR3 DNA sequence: TGTGCCAGCAGTGAAGGGGTAGGAGGGTTCCAAGAGACCCAGTACTTC. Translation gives CASSEGVGGFQETQYF.

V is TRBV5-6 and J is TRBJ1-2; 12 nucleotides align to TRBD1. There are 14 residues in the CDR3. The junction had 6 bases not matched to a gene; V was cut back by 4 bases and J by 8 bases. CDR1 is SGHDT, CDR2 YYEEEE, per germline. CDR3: CASSTGTGGSGYTF. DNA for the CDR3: TGTGCCAGCAGCACCGGGACAGGGGGCAGCGGCTACACCTTC. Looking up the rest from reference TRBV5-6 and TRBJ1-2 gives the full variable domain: DAGVTQSPTHLIKTRGQQVTLRCSPKSGHDTVSWYQQALGQGPQFIFQYYEEEERQRGNFPDRFSGHQFPNYSSELNVNALLLGDSALYLCASSTGTGGSGYTFGSGTRLTVV.